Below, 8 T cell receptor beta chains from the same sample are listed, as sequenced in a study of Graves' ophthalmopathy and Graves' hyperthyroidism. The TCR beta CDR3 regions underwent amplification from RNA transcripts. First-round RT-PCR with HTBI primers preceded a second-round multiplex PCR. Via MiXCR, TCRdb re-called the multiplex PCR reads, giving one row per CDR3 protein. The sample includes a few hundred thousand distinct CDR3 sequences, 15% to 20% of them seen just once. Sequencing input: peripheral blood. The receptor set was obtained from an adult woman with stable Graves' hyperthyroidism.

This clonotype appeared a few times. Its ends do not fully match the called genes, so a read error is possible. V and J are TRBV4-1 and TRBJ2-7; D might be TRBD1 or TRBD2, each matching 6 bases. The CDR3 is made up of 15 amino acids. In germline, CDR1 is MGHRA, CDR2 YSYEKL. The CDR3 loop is CASSQPGAAPYEQCF. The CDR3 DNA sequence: TGCGCCAGCAGCCAACCGGGGGCGGCCCCCTACGAGCAGTGCTTC.

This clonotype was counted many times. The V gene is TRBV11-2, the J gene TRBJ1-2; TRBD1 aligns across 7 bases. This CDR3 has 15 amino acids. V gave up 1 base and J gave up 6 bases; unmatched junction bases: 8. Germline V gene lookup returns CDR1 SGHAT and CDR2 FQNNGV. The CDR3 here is CASSLGDRVGDGYTF. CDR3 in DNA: TGTGCCAGCAGCTTAGGTGACAGGGTAGGGGATGGCTACACCTTC. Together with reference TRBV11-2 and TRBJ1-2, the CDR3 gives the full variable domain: EAGVAQSPRYKIIEKRQSVAFWCNPISGHATLYWYQQILGQGPKLLIQFQNNGVVDDSQLPKDRFSAERLKGVDSTLKIQPAKLEDSAVYLCASSLGDRVGDGYTFGSGTRLTVV.

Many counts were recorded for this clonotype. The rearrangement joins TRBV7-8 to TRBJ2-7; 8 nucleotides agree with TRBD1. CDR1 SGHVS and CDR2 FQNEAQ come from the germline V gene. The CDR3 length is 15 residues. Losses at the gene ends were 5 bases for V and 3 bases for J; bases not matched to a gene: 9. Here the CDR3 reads CASSGPGTGHYEQYF. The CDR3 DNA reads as TGTGCCAGCAGCGGTCCCGGGACAGGCCACTACGAGCAGTACTTC.

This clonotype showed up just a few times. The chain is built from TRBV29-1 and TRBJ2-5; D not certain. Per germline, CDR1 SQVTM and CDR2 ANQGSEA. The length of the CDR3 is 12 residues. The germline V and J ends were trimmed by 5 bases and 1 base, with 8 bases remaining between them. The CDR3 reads CSVFRSQETQYF. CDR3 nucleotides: TGCAGCGTTTTCAGATCCCAAGAGACCCAGTACTTC. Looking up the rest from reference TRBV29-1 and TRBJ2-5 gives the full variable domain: SAVISQKPSRDICQRGTSLTIQCQVDSQVTMMFWYRQQPGQSLTLIATANQGSEATYESGFVIDKFPISRPNLTFSTLTVSNMSPEDSSIYLCSVFRSQETQYFGPGTRLLVL.

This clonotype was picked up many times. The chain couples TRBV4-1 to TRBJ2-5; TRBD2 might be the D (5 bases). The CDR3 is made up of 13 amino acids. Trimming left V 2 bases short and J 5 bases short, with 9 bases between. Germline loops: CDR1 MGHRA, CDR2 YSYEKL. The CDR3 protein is CASSQWRGETQYF. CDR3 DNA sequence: TGCGCCAGCAGCCAATGGCGAGGGGAGACCCAGTACTTC.

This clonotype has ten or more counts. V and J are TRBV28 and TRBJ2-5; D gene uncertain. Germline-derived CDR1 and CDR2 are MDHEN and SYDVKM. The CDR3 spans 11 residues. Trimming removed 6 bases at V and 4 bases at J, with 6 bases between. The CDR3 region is CASRKLETQYF. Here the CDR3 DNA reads TGTGCCAGCAGAAAACTAGAGACCCAGTACTTC.

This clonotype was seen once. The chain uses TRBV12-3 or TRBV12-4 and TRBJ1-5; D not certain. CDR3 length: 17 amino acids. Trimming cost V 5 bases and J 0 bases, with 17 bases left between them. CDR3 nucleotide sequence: TGTGCCAGCAGTCCCCCGGGGTGGGTTATTAGCAATCAGCCCCAGCATTTT. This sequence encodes CASSPPGWVISNQPQHF.

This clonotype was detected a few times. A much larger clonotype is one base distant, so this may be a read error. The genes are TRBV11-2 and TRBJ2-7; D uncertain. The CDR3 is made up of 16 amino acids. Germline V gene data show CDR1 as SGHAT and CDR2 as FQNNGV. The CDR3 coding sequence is TGTGCCAGCAGCCCTTATAGGGCACCAAGCTCCTACGGGCAGTACTTC. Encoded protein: CASSPYRAPSSYGQYF. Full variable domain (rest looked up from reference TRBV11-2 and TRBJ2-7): EAGVAQSPRYKIIEKRQSVAFWCNPISGHATLYWYQQILGQGPKLLIQFQNNGVVDDSQLPKDRFSAERLKGVDSTLKIQPAKLEDSAVYLCASSPYRAPSSYGQYFGPGTRLTVT.